The 17 T cell receptor beta chains below were found in one sample sequenced in a study of cytomegalovirus exposure and HLA in healthy donors (dated 2017 in TCRdb). Libraries were prepared through the immunoSEQ multiplex PCR assay. For the multiplex PCR, a mixture combining 60 forward primers for TCR Vbeta segments and 13 reverse primers for TCR Jbeta segments was used. TCRdb holds this immuneACCESS table with in-frame rearrangements only. Some clones are missing; in checked studies, unresolved V genes explain under half, and the rest has no known cause. This sample holds some 100,000 clones; roughly 76% were observed only once. The ten biggest clones cover approximately 12% of the sample. Material for sequencing was PBMCs. All receptors come from a woman aged 40 to 50 in good health and CMV-seropositive.

This chain links TRBV7-2 with TRBJ1-1, with TRBD1 matching over 8 bases. Germline lookup yields CDR1 SGHTA and CDR2 FQGNSA. The CDR3 covers 15 residues. J was trimmed by 5 bases and V by 3 bases; bases with no gene match: 8. The chain's CDR3 is CASSFTGQGKTEAFF. Here the CDR3 DNA reads TGTGCCAGCAGCTTCACCGGACAGGGAAAGACTGAAGCTTTCTTT.

This clone was seen only a few times. This sequence joins TRBV5-4 and TRBJ1-4; 11 nucleotides line up with TRBD1. The J segment lost 4 bases and the V segment lost 0 bases, leaving 2 bases of the junction unmatched. This CDR3 comprises 16 residues. Per the germline V gene, CDR1 is SGHNT and CDR2 is YYREEE (reference sequence). For the CDR3, the DNA is TGTGCCAGCAGCTTGGGGACAGGGGGCAATAATGAAAAACTGTTTTTT. This translates into CASSLGTGGNNEKLFF.

This rearrangement joins TRBV1 to TRBJ1-6. TRBV1 is noted as a pseudogene. The CDR3 extends over 15 amino acids. The CDR3 DNA reads as TGCACCAGGTGGGGGGGGCCTTGGGTAAATTCACCCCTCCACTTT. This sequence encodes CTRWGGPWVNSPLHF.

This sequence joins TRBV19 and TRBJ1-4; the D gene is possibly TRBD1 (5 bases). Trimming took 5 bases from V and 0 from J, leaving 10 bases between them. The V gene's germline CDR1 is LNHDA and CDR2 SQIVND (reference sequence). The CDR3 runs 15 residues. This CDR3 reads CASSPGDATNEKLFF. DNA of the CDR3: TGTGCCAGTAGTCCGGGGGACGCAACTAATGAAAAACTGTTTTTT.

This sequence joins TRBV7-3 and TRBJ2-1; 8 bases line up with TRBD1. The CDR3 spans 16 residues. J gave up 8 bases and V 1 base, and 10 bases lay outside the gene matches. CDR1 is SGHTA, CDR2 FQGTGA, per germline. The chain's CDR3 is CASSLSPDRAVDEQFF. The CDR3 DNA sequence: TGTGCCAGCAGCTTAAGCCCGGACAGGGCTGTGGATGAGCAGTTCTTC.

The chain joins TRBV7-9 to TRBJ2-1; 8 bases are a match to TRBD2. This CDR3 is 18 amino acids long. Germline CDR1 and CDR2: SEHNR and FQNEAQ (reference sequence). V shed 5 bases, J shed 9 bases, and the junction held 21 bases outside the gene matches. The CDR3 spells CASSPRYSGEPPHGEQFF. The CDR3 region has the DNA TGTGCCAGCAGCCCCCGTTATAGCGGGGAGCCACCCCACGGTGAGCAGTTCTTC.

Only a few counts were recorded for this clone. The chain combines TRBV5-6 with TRBJ2-2; 10 bases agree with TRBD1. Trimming took 4 bases from V and 8 from J; bases not matched to a gene: 14. This CDR3 comprises 17 residues. CDR1 is SGHDT and CDR2 is YYEEEE in the germline V gene. The CDR3 here is CASSPTGQGGLTGELFF. CDR3 nucleotides: TGTGCCAGCAGCCCCACCGGACAGGGGGGGTTGACTGGGGAGCTGTTTTTT. Full variable domain (outside the CDR3, taken from reference TRBV5-6 and TRBJ2-2): DAGVTQSPTHLIKTRGQQVTLRCSPKSGHDTVSWYQQALGQGPQFIFQYYEEEERQRGNFPDRFSGHQFPNYSSELNVNALLLGDSALYLCASSPTGQGGLTGELFFGEGSRLTVL.

This clone came up once. The chain is built from TRBV7-2 and TRBJ1-6; D unresolved. Trimming took off 5 bases at V and 7 bases at J, with 15 bases between the two ends. The germline gives CDR1 SGHTA, CDR2 FQGNSA. The CDR3 extends over 15 amino acids. The DNA of the CDR3 is TGTGCCAGCAGCGCCGTGATACTTTCCAATTCACCCCTCCACTTT. This sequence encodes CASSAVILSNSPLHF.

This chain links TRBV28 with TRBJ1-4; unclear D gene. Trimming took 9 bases from V and 8 from J, leaving 13 bases between them. The CDR3 spans 12 residues. Germline values: CDR1 MDHEN, CDR2 SYDVKM. CDR3: CASSGFQEKLFF. In DNA form, the CDR3 reads TGTGCCAGTTCGGGGTTTCAGGAAAAACTGTTTTTT.

This clone was detected only once. The gene calls are TRBV5-6 and TRBJ1-1, with D possibly matching TRBD1 (5 bases). V gave up 5 bases and J gave up 1 base, with 15 bases separating them. The germline CDR1 and CDR2 sequences are SGHDT and YYEEEE. The CDR3 spans 15 residues. The CDR3 region has the DNA TGTGCCAGCAGGTACAGGTTAAGAGAGAACACTGAAGCTTTCTTT. It codes for CASRYRLRENTEAFF.

V gene TRBV6-5 combines with J gene TRBJ1-1, with D perhaps TRBD1 (5 bases). CDR3 length: 13 amino acids. The germline gives CDR1 MNHEY, CDR2 SVGAGI. The ends were cut back, 10 bases at V and 3 bases at J, with 15 bases in the middle. The CDR3 DNA follows: TGTGCCATAAGAGTGGCGGGGGACACTGAAGCTTTCTTT. Its translation is CAIRVAGDTEAFF.

The gene calls are TRBV6-1 and TRBJ1-1, with no clear D. CDR3 length: 14 amino acids. Germline values: CDR1 MNHNS, CDR2 SASEGT. Trimming took 4 bases from V and 0 from J, leaving 9 bases between them. The CDR3: CASSAGNLNTEAFF. Here the CDR3 DNA reads TGTGCCAGCAGTGCCGGGAACCTGAACACTGAAGCTTTCTTT.

The chain couples TRBV7-9 to TRBJ2-6; TRBD2 is a possible D gene (5 bases). The CDR3 spans 16 residues. Germline V lookup: CDR1 SEHNR, CDR2 FQNEAQ (reference sequence). V lost 3 bases and J 1 base, leaving 10 bases between the germline ends. CDR3 in DNA: TGTGCCAGCAGCTTCCGAGGGCAGTCTGGGGCCAACGTCCTGACTTTC. Translated, it gives CASSFRGQSGANVLTF.

The CDR3 DNA sequence: TGCAGCGTTGAATGGGCGGGGACAGGGGGCTACATTCAGTACTTC. Translated, it gives CSVEWAGTGGYIQYF. V is TRBV29-1 and J is TRBJ2-4; 12 positions match TRBD1. Germline loops: CDR1 SQVTM, CDR2 ANQGSEA. Unmatched junction bases numbered 7, after V lost 2 bases and J lost 8 bases. CDR3 length: 15 amino acids.

The chain joins TRBV6-5 to TRBJ2-2; the match to TRBD2 covers 9 bases. CDR3 length: 16 residues. CDR1 and CDR2 (germline): MNHEY, SVGAGI. The V segment lost 4 bases and the J segment 4 bases; nucleotides outside the gene matches: 7. CDR3 sequence (DNA): TGTGCCAGCAGTTTCAGCGGGGGGACCCCCACCGGGGAGCTGTTTTTT. Translating it yields CASSFSGGTPTGELFF.

This clone appeared a few times. The chain uses TRBV11-2 and TRBJ2-5; possible D gene TRBD2, 5 bases. The J call may be faulty, since TRBJ2-7 better matches the DNA end. This CDR3 region has 15 residues. Germline CDR1 and CDR2: SGHAT and FQNNGV. The CDR3 DNA reads as TGTGCCAGCAGCTCCCTTGGCCTAGCCTCATACGAGCAGTACTTC. It codes for CASSSLGLASYEQYF.

This chain connects TRBV2 to TRBJ1-2; possibly TRBD1 for D (5 bases). The CDR3 spans 12 residues. The germline V gene has CDR1 SNHLY and CDR2 FYNNEI. Trimming stripped 8 bases from V and 2 bases from J, with 9 bases between. CDR3 sequence (DNA): TGTGCCAGCCGCAGGGTAAACTATGGCTACACCTTC. Protein product: CASRRVNYGYTF.